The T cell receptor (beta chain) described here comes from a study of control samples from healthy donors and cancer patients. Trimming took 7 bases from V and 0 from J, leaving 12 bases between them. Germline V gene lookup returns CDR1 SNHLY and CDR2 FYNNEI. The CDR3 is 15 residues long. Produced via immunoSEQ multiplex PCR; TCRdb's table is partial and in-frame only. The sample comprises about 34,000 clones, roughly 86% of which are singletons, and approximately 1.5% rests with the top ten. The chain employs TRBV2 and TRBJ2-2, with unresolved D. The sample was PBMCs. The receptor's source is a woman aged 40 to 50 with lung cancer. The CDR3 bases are TGTGCCAGCATGGCCGAACCGACGAACACCGGGGAGCTGTTTTTT. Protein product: CASMAEPTNTGELFF.